Shown below are 19 T cell receptor beta chains from a single sample sequenced in a study of blood T cell repertoires in COVID-19. TCRdb's table, derived via immunoSEQ multiplex PCR, lists solely in-frame clones and lacks some. This table has approximately 330,000 clones, over 80% appearing once. The sequencing input was peripheral blood. Receptors originate from a young man with COVID-19, enrolled during active disease.

This clone was observed once. The chain uses TRBV5-6 and TRBJ2-2; 7 bases are a match to TRBD1. This CDR3 has 15 residues. CDR1 SGHDT and CDR2 YYEEEE come from the germline V gene. V was clipped by 6 bases and J by 0 bases; unmatched bases: 5. CDR3 protein: CASTLDRANTGELFF. The DNA for the CDR3 is TGTGCCAGCACCCTAGACAGGGCGAACACCGGGGAGCTGTTTTTT.

This clone was seen once. V is TRBV9 and J is TRBJ1-3, with TRBD1 as a possible D gene (6 bases). Trimming took 4 bases from V and 0 from J, leaving 11 bases between them. The V gene's germline CDR1 is SGDLS and CDR2 YYNGEE. This CDR3 region has 15 residues. The CDR3 spells CASSPRTDSGNTIYF. Written as DNA, the CDR3 is TGTGCCAGCAGCCCTCGGACAGACTCTGGAAACACCATATATTTT.

The V gene is TRBV18, the J gene TRBJ2-5; 14 bases match TRBD2. CDR3 length: 14 residues. Germline V gene data show CDR1 as KGHSH and CDR2 as LQKENI. Trimming took 8 bases from V and 7 from J; bases not matched to a gene: 6. The chain's CDR3 is CASAGLAGDGTQYF. CDR3 coding DNA: TGTGCCAGCGCGGGACTAGCGGGAGATGGGACCCAGTACTTC.

Regarding this clone: Distinct nucleotide sequences in the sample also encode this CDR3. The V gene is TRBV18, the J gene TRBJ2-7; 7 bases map to TRBD1. The CDR3 runs 14 residues. The germline V gene has CDR1 KGHSH and CDR2 LQKENI. Losses at the gene ends were 6 bases for V and 1 base for J; bases not matched to a gene: 6. CDR3 region: CASSPRDSSYEQYF. For the CDR3, the DNA is TGTGCCAGCTCGCCCCGGGACAGTTCCTACGAGCAGTACTTC.

V is TRBV28 and J is TRBJ2-3; D possibly corresponds to TRBD2 (7 bases). Trimming shortened V by 2 bases and J by 4 bases, and 25 bases separated the two germline ends. The V gene's germline CDR1 is MDHEN and CDR2 SYDVKM. The CDR3 totals 19 residues. The CDR3 spells CASSLNVGGLQDHADTQYF. As DNA, the CDR3 is TGTGCCAGCAGTTTAAACGTAGGGGGACTACAGGATCACGCAGATACGCAGTATTTT.

This rearrangement joins TRBV19 to TRBJ1-4; D gene uncertain. This CDR3 has 15 amino acids. The germline V gene encodes CDR1 LNHDA and CDR2 SQIVND (reference sequence). V was shortened by 9 bases and J by 1 base, with 15 bases between the two germline ends. The CDR3: CASQKIGGTNEKLFF. CDR3 nucleotide sequence: TGTGCCAGCCAGAAGATAGGAGGAACTAATGAAAAACTGTTTTTT.

The chain uses TRBV7-2 and TRBJ2-2; a possible D gene is TRBD1 (6 bases). V was cut by 3 bases and J by 5 bases, with 13 bases left in between. Germline V gives CDR1 SGHTA, CDR2 FQGNSA. This CDR3 has 15 amino acids. The CDR3 coding sequence is TGTGCCAGCAGCTTGAACAGGGTTTGGACCGGGGAGCTGTTTTTT. This encodes CASSLNRVWTGELFF.

The chain uses TRBV25-1 and TRBJ1-5; TRBD1 agrees at 11 bases. V trimming: 6 bases; J trimming: 4 bases; junction bases outside the gene matches: 5. The CDR3 consists of 15 residues. CDR1 is MGHDK, CDR2 SYGVNS, per germline. CDR3 sequence reads: CASSRGTGGNQPQHF. The CDR3 region has the DNA TGTGCCAGCAGCCGGGGGACAGGGGGGAATCAGCCCCAGCATTTT.

This clone was counted ten times or more. The rearrangement uses TRBV5-6 and TRBJ2-1; tentatively, D is TRBD1 (6 bases). CDR1 is SGHDT, CDR2 YYEEEE, per germline. The V end lost 7 bases, the J end lost 2 bases, and 13 bases lay between the germline ends. The CDR3 sequence is 14 residues long. The CDR3: CASDDTGTYNEQFF. DNA of the CDR3: TGTGCCAGCGACGACACAGGGACCTACAATGAGCAGTTCTTC.

V gene TRBV28 combines with J gene TRBJ1-1; a possible D gene is TRBD1 (6 bases). CDR3 length: 15 residues. CDR1 is MDHEN, CDR2 SYDVKM, per germline. The V end was cut by 5 bases, the J end by 2 bases, with 15 bases between. The CDR3 spells CASSLAGQRNTEAFF. The CDR3 coding sequence is TGTGCCAGCAGTCTTGCAGGACAGCGTAACACTGAAGCTTTCTTT.

The V and J genes are TRBV19 and TRBJ1-2, with D possibly matching TRBD1 (6 bases). V was shortened by 7 bases and J by 8 bases, with 14 bases between the two germline ends. Germline V gene sequence: CDR1 LNHDA, CDR2 SQIVND (reference sequence). CDR3 size: 12 residues. CDR3 region: CASTTGLKGYTF. The CDR3 region has the DNA TGTGCCAGTACTACAGGGTTGAAAGGCTACACCTTC. Based on the CDR3 plus reference TRBV19 and TRBJ1-2, the full variable domain is DGGITQSPKYLFRKEGQNVTLSCEQNLNHDAMYWYRQDPGQGLRLIYYSQIVNDFQKGDIAEGYSVSREKKESFPLTVTSAQKNPTAFYLCASTTGLKGYTFGSGTRLTVV.

The chain links TRBV7-9 to TRBJ1-5, with TRBD1 as a possible D gene (5 bases). The germline V and J ends were trimmed by 3 bases and 7 bases, with 7 bases remaining between them. CDR3 size: 12 residues. CDR1 SEHNR and CDR2 FQNEAQ come from the germline V gene (reference sequence). The CDR3 here is CASSFPGQPQHF. Written as DNA, the CDR3 is TGTGCCAGCAGCTTCCCAGGGCAGCCCCAGCATTTT.

CDR3 in DNA: TGTGCCAGCAGCCCTCAAATTACAGGGAACACTGAAGCTTTCTTT. As protein: CASSPQITGNTEAFF. J is TRBJ1-1 and V is TRBV9, with D possibly TRBD1 on 5 matching bases. Trimming stripped 4 bases from V and 1 base from J, with 14 bases between. The CDR3 is 15 amino acids. Germline CDR1 reads SGDLS; CDR2 reads YYNGEE.

J is TRBJ2-3 and V is TRBV7-2; D is undetermined. V lost 3 bases, J lost 1 base, and 14 bases lay in between. Germline values: CDR1 SGHTA, CDR2 FQGNSA. The CDR3 length is 16 residues. The chain's CDR3 is CASSFRPVAGTDTQYF. The CDR3 DNA follows: TGTGCCAGCAGCTTCCGTCCAGTCGCGGGCACAGATACGCAGTATTTT.

This chain links TRBV6-2 or TRBV6-3 with TRBJ1-1; D is ambiguous. The CDR3 length is 14 residues. Trimming removed 5 bases from V and 1 base from J, with 11 bases in between. CDR1 is MNHEY, CDR2 SVGEGT, per germline. CDR3 residues: CASSKNSPNTEAFF. Written as DNA, the CDR3 is TGTGCCAGCAGTAAAAACAGTCCGAACACTGAAGCTTTCTTT.

V usage is TRBV29-1 and J usage is TRBJ2-7; possibly TRBD2 for D (6 bases). Deletions cut 2 bases from V and 7 bases from J, with 15 bases between. In germline, CDR1 is SQVTM, CDR2 ANQGSEA. CDR3 size: 13 residues. CDR3 region: CSVERQSGGEQYF. The CDR3 DNA reads as TGCAGCGTTGAAAGACAGTCTGGAGGGGAGCAGTACTTC.

This clone was seen more than once but under ten times. The chain couples TRBV18 to TRBJ1-6; D remains ambiguous. Trimming stripped 6 bases from V and 5 bases from J, with 14 bases between. CDR1 is KGHSH and CDR2 is LQKENI in the germline V gene. The CDR3 length is 15 residues. CDR3 bases: TGTGCCAGCTCCAAGAGGCATATGGATAATTCACCCCTCCACTTT. As protein: CASSKRHMDNSPLHF.

This clone turned up a few times. This chain links TRBV30 with TRBJ1-5, with D hard to call. The germline CDR1 and CDR2 sequences are GTSNPN and SVGIG (reference sequence). The CDR3 runs 13 residues. Trimming pared 2 bases from V and 7 bases from J, leaving 12 bases between. The CDR3 coding sequence is TGTGCCTGGAGTAGGGAGGGAGGACAGCCCCAGCATTTT. This gives the protein CAWSREGGQPQHF. The whole variable domain, remainder taken from reference TRBV30 and TRBJ1-5, is SQTIHQWPATLVQPVGSPLSLECTVEGTSNPNLYWYRQAAGRGLQLLFYSVGIGQISSEVPQNLSASRPQDRQFILSSKKLLLSDSGFYLCAWSREGGQPQHFGDGTRLSIL.

This rearrangement joins TRBV9 to TRBJ2-1; D possibly corresponds to TRBD2 (6 bases). Trimming left V 1 base short and J 4 bases short, with 12 bases between. CDR1 and CDR2 (germline): SGDLS, YYNGEE. The CDR3 sequence is 15 residues long. CDR3 residues: CASSVLDGSYNEQFF. Here the CDR3 DNA reads TGTGCCAGCAGCGTATTAGACGGGAGTTACAATGAGCAGTTCTTC.